The clone carrying this TCR beta chain occurred a few times. As yet, its antigen is unknown. The CDR3 length is 15 residues. Germline V gives CDR1 SGHRS, CDR2 YFSETQ. With V trimmed by 3 bases and J by 3 bases, 4 bases remained unmatched. The entry originates in a study of T-cell reconstitution after alpha-beta-depleted transplantation in children. Whole-study findings and limits: T-cell numbers and diversity, one year after transplant, stemmed largely from T cells that were newly produced. Reportedly, alpha-beta T cells present about two months post-transplant originated from several hundred expanded clones of graft origin.

The TCRbeta library was prepared with unique molecular identifiers. Each CDR3 protein gets one entry after TCRdb re-called the PCR reads with MiXCR. The sample includes approximately 89,000 distinct CDR3 sequences, around 15% of them seen just once. The chain carries TRBV5-1 and TRBJ2-3, with 10 bases that match TRBD2. The TCR comes from a male patient aged 2-15 years who had a stem cell transplant for acute lymphoblastic leukemia, so the T cells may come from the graft donor. Sample: PBMCs, mostly from graft donor cells, taken 180 days after TCRalphabeta/CD19-depleted stem cell transplant. The CDR3 protein is CASSSPSGRTDTQYF. The CDR3 DNA reads as TGCGCCAGCAGCTCACCTAGCGGGAGAACAGATACGCAGTATTTT.